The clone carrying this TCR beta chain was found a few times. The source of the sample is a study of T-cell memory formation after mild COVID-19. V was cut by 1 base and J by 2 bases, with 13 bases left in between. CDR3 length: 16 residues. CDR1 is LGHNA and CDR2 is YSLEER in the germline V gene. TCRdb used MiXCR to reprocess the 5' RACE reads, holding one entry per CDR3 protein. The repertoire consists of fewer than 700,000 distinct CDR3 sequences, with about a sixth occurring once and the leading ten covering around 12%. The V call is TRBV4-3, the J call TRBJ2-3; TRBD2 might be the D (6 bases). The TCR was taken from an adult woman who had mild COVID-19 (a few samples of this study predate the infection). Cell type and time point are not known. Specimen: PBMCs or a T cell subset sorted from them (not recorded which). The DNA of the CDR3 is TGCGCCAGCAGCCAAGTCGGCGGGGCCTACACAGATACGCAGTATTTT. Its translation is CASSQVGGAYTDTQYF.